This T cell receptor (beta chain) came from a study of PD-1 blockade in mismatch repair-deficient tumors. Study summary: Enrolled about 2013-2016, patients had progressing, pretreated mismatch repair-deficient cancers of 12 types. The study, taken as a whole, reports: Tumor-resident clones, often absent from pretreatment blood, expanded after pembrolizumab and then contracted.

Mismatch repair deficiency was confirmed in all patients, by PCR or immunohistochemistry. TCRdb's copy holds only in-frame clones and misses some; the assay was immunoSEQ multiplex PCR. The sample lists more than 30,000 clones; 85% were seen once. This CDR3 is built from 12 residues. Germline values: CDR1 KGHSH, CDR2 LQKENI. V shed 4 bases and J shed 0 bases, with 3 bases lying between them. On this clone: The antigen remains undetermined.

The origin of this receptor is an adult with mismatch repair-deficient cancer. The chain has TRBV18 and TRBJ1-1, with unresolved D. The sequences come from peripheral blood, collected roughly 75 weeks after starting pembrolizumab. The CDR3 region is CASSQMNTEAFF. The CDR3 nucleotides read TGTGCCAGCTCACAAATGAACACTGAAGCTTTCTTT.